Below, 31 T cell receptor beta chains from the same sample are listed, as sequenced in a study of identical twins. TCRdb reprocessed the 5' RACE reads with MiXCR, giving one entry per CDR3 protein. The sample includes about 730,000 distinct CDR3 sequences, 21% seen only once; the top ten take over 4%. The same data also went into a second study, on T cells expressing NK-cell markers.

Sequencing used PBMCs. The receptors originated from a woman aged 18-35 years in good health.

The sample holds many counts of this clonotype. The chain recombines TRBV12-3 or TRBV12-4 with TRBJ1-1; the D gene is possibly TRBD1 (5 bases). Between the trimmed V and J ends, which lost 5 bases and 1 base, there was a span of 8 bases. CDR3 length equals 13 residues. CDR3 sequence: CASSPGPNTEAFF. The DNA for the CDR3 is TGTGCCAGCAGTCCGGGGCCGAACACTGAAGCTTTCTTT.

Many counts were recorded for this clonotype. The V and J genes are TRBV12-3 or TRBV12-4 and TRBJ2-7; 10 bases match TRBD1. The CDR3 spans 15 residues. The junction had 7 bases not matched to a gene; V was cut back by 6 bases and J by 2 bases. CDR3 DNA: TGTGCCAGCAGAAGACGGGACAGGGGACCCTACGAGCAGTACTTC. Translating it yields CASRRRDRGPYEQYF.

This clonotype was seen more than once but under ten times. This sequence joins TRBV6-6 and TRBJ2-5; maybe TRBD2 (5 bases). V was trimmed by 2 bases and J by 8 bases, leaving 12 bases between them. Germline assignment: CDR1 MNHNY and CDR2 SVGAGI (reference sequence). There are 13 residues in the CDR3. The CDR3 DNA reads TGTGCCAGCAGTTACCGCATAGGAGGAACCCAGTACTTC. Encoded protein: CASSYRIGGTQYF.

CDR3 sequence (DNA): TGTGCCAGCAGCTTGGGGATCTCTGAAGCTTTCTTT. Residues: CASSLGISEAFF. The chain carries TRBV5-5 and TRBJ1-1; no clear D. The germline V gene encodes CDR1 SGHKS and CDR2 YYEKEE (reference sequence). Trimming pared 0 bases from V and 6 bases from J, leaving 6 bases between. The CDR3 has 12 residues.

CDR3 sequence reads: CASSTGGSGELFF. The CDR3, as DNA: TGTGCCAGCAGCACGGGGGGCTCCGGGGAGCTGTTTTTT. The rearrangement joins TRBV12-3 or TRBV12-4 to TRBJ2-2, with D maybe TRBD2 (7 bases). V lost 6 bases and J 6 bases, leaving 11 bases between the germline ends. The CDR3 is made up of 13 amino acids.

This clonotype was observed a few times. This CDR3 is CSARKAATSVETQYF. The DNA of the CDR3 is TGCAGTGCTAGGAAGGCCGCGACTAGCGTTGAGACCCAGTACTTC. V gene TRBV20-1 combines with J gene TRBJ2-5; TRBD2 matches at 8 bases. V trimming: 3 bases; J trimming: 5 bases; junction bases outside the gene matches: 11. Per germline, CDR1 DFQATT and CDR2 SNEGSKA (reference sequence). The CDR3 consists of 15 residues.

CDR3 in DNA: TGTGCCAGTAGTATAGAGCGAGGCAGACAAGAGACCCAGTACTTC. It codes for CASSIERGRQETQYF. The rearrangement links TRBV19 to TRBJ2-5; unclear D gene. The CDR3 spans 15 residues. Germline assignment: CDR1 LNHDA and CDR2 SQIVND (reference sequence). V was pared by 0 bases and J by 2 bases, with 10 bases between.

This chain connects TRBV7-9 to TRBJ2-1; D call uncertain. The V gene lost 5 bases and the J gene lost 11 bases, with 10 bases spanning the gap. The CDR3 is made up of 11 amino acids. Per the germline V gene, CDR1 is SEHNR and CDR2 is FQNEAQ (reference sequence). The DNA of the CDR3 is TGTGCCAGCAGCCCTAGAGATCAGCAGTTCTTC. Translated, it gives CASSPRDQQFF.

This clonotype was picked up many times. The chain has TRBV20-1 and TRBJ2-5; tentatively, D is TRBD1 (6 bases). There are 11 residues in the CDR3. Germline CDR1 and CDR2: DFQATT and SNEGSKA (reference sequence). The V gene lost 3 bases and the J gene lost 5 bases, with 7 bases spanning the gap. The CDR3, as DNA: TGCAGTGCTAGGGACAGTGAGACCCAGTACTTC. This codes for CSARDSETQYF.

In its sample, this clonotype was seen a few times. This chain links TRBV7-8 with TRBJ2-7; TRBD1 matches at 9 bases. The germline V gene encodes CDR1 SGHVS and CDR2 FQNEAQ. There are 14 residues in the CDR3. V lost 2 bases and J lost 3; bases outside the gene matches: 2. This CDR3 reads CASSLRQGDYEQYF. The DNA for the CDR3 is TGTGCCAGCAGCTTAAGACAGGGGGACTACGAGCAGTACTTC.

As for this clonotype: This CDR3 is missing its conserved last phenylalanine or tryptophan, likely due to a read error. The CDR3 here is CASSGGQQETQYL. In DNA form, the CDR3 reads TGTGCCAGCAGCGGGGGACAGCAAGAGACCCAGTACCTC. V gene TRBV9 combines with J gene TRBJ2-5; 7 bases map to TRBD1. CDR1 SGDLS and CDR2 YYNGEE come from the germline V gene. This CDR3 has 13 residues. V trimming: 3 bases; J trimming: 2 bases; junction bases outside the gene matches: 1.

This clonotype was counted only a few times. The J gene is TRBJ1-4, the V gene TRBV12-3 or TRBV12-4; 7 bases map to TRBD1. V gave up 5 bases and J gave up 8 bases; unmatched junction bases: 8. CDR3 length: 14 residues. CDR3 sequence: CASSKTGLGEKLFF. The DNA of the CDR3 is TGTGCCAGCAGTAAGACAGGGCTGGGGGAAAAACTGTTTTTT.

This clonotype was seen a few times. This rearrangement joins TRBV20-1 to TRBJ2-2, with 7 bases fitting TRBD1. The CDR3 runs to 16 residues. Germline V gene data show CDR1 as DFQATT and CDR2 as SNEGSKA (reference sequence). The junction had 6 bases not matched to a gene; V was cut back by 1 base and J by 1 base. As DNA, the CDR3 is TGCAGTGCTAGAGTAAATCGGGACAGGAACACCGGGGAGCTGTTTTTT. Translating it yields CSARVNRDRNTGELFF.

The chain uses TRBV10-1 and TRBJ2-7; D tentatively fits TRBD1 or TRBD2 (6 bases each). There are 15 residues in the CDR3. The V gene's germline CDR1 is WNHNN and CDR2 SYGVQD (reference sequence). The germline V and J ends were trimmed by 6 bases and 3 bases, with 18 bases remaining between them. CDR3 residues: CASRKTLGGFYEQYF. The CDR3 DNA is TGCGCCAGCAGGAAGACCTTAGGGGGGTTCTACGAGCAGTACTTC.

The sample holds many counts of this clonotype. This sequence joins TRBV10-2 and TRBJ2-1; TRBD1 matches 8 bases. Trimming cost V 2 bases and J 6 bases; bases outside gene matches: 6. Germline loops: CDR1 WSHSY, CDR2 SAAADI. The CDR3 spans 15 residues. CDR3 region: CASSEGDRWGNEQFF. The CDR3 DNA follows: TGCGCCAGCAGTGAGGGGGACAGGTGGGGCAATGAGCAGTTCTTC.

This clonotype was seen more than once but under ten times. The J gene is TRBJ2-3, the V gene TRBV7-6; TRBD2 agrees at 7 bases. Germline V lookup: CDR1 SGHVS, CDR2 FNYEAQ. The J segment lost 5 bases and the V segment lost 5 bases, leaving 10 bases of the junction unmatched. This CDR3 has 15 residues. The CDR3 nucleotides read TGTGCCAGCAGCGGCCAGGGACTACGGGGAGATACGCAGTATTTT. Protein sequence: CASSGQGLRGDTQYF.

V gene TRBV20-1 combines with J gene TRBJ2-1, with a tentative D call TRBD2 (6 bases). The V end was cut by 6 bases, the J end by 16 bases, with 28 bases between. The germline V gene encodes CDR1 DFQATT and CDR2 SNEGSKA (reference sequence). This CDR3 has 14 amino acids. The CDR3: CSAQGGSPGDNVFF. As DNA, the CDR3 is TGCAGTGCCCAGGGCGGTAGTCCGGGAGATAACGTATTCTTC.

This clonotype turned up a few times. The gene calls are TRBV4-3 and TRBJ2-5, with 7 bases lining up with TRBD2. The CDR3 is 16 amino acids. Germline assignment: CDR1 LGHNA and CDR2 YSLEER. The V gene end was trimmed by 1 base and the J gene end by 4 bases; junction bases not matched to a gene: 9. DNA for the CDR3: TGCGCCAGCAGCCAAGTTGTCCGGGAGGAGGGAGAGACCCAGTACTTC. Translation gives CASSQVVREEGETQYF.

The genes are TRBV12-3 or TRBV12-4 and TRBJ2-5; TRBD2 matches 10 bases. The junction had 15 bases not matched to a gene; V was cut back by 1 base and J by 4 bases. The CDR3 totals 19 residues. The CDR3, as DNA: TGTGCCAGCAGTTTAGTGTCGTCTAGCGGGAGCCCGAGTGGAGAGACCCAGTACTTC. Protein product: CASSLVSSSGSPSGETQYF.

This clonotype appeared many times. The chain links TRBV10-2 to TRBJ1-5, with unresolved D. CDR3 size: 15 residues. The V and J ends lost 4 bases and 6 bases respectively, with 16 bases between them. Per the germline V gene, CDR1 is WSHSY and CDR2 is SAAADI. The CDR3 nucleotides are TGCGCCAGCAGTGGAAAGACACGAGGTTCTCAGCCCCAGCATTTT. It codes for CASSGKTRGSQPQHF.

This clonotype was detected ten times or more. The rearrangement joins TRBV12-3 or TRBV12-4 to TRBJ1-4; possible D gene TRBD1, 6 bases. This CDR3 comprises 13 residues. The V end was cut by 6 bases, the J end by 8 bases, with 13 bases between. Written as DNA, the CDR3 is TGTGCCAGCAGAAGAACAGGGATAGAAAAACTGTTTTTT. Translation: CASRRTGIEKLFF.

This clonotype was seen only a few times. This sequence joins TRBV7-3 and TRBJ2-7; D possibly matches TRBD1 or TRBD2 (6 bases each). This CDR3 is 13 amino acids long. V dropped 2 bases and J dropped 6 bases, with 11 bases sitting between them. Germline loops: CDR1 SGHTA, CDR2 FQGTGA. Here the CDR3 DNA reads TGTGCCAGCAGCTTACACAGGGAGGCCGAGCAGTACTTC. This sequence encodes CASSLHREAEQYF.

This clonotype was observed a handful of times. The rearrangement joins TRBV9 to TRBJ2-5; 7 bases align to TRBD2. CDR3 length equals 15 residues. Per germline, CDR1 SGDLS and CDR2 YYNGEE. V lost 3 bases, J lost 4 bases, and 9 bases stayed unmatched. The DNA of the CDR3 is TGTGCCAGCAGCGCTCACGGCGGGAGTGGAGAGACCCAGTACTTC. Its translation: CASSAHGGSGETQYF.

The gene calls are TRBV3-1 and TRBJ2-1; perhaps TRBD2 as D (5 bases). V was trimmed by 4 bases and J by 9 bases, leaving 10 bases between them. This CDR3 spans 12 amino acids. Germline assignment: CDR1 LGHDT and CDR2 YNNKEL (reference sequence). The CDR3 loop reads CASSLTDSEQFF. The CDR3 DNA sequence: TGTGCCAGCAGCCTCACGGACTCTGAGCAGTTCTTC.

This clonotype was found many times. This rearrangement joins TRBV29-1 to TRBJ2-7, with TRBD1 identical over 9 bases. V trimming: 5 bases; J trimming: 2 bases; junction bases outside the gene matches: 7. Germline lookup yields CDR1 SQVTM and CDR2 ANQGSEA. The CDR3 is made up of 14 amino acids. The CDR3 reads CSVKDRGRTYEQYF. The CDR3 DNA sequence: TGCAGCGTTAAGGACAGGGGCCGTACCTACGAGCAGTACTTC.

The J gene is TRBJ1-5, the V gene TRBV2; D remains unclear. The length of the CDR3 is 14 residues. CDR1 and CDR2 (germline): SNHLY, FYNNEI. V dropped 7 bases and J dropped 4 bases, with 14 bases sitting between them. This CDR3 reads CASNGGNNNQPQHF. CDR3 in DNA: TGTGCCAGCAACGGCGGGAACAATAATCAGCCCCAGCATTTT.

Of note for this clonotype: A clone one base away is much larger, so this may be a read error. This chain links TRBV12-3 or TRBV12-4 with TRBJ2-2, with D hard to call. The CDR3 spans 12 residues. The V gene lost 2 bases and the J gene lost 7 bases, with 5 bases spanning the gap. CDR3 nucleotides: TGTGCCAGCAGTTTACAGGACGGGGAGCTGTTTTTT. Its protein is CASSLQDGELFF.

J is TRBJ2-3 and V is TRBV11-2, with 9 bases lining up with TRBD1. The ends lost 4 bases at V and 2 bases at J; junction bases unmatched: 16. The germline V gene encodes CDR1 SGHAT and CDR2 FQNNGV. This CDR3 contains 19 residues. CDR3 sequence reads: CASSSSYRTGGPHTDTQYF. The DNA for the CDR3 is TGTGCCAGCAGCTCCTCGTACCGAACAGGGGGCCCACACACAGATACGCAGTATTTT. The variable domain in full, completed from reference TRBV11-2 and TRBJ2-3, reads EAGVAQSPRYKIIEKRQSVAFWCNPISGHATLYWYQQILGQGPKLLIQFQNNGVVDDSQLPKDRFSAERLKGVDSTLKIQPAKLEDSAVYLCASSSSYRTGGPHTDTQYFGPGTRLTVL.

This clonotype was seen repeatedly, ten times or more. DNA for the CDR3: TGCAGTGTTATAGACAGGGGAGGTAATGAGCAGTTCTTC. It yields the protein CSVIDRGGNEQFF. This rearrangement joins TRBV20-1 to TRBJ2-1; 8 positions agree with TRBD1. V lost 7 bases and J lost 7; bases outside the gene matches: 9. The germline CDR1 and CDR2 sequences are DFQATT and SNEGSKA (reference sequence). CDR3 size: 13 residues.

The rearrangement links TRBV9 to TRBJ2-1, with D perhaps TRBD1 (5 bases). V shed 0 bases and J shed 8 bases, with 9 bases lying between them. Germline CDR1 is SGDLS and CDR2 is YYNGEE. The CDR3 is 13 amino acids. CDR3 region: CASSVAIRDEQFF. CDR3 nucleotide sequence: TGTGCCAGCAGCGTAGCTATCAGGGATGAGCAGTTCTTC.

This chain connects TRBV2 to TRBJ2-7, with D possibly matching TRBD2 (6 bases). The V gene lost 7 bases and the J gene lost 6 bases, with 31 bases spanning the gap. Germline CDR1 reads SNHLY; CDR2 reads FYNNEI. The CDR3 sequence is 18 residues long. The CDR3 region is CASTQTGDLRGPMSEQYF. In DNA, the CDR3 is TGTGCCAGCACTCAGACGGGGGACTTACGAGGACCTATGTCCGAGCAGTACTTC.